This TCR beta chain was observed in a study of Ad26.COV2.S vaccination and SARS-CoV-2 variants. Whole-study findings and limits: The TCR breadth and depth analyses may have understated or missed part of the total T cell responses.

A word on this clone: Its target is unknown.

Sequencing used immunoSEQ multiplex PCR; TCRdb keeps in-frame clones, though not all of them. The sample records approximately 150,000 clones, 86% being singletons. Per germline, CDR1 LGHDT and CDR2 YNNKEL (reference sequence). The V and J ends lost 1 base and 4 bases respectively, with 7 bases between them. The CDR3 has 13 amino acids. The starting material was peripheral blood, obtained after recovery from COVID-19. The rearrangement links TRBV3-1 (or the pseudogene TRBV3-2) to TRBJ1-2, with D uncertain. The receptor was derived from a human donor who had recovered from COVID-19. CDR3 in amino acids: CASSQGLPYGYTF. DNA for the CDR3: TGTGCCAGCAGCCAAGGGTTGCCCTATGGCTACACCTTC.